The sequence of this T cell receptor (beta chain) was determined in a study of CD8+CD57+ T cells in acquired aplastic anemia. Study-wide background: When averaged, DNA from sorted CD4+ and CD8+ cells came to approximately 3 ug.

The patients chosen for sequencing had shown expansion of CD8+CD57+ cells (detected by flow cytometry). Severe acquired aplastic anemia was diagnosed in all patients. Patients were therapy-naive when their blood was sampled. Germline assignment: CDR1 MNHNS and CDR2 SASEGT. With 6 bases clipped from V and 4 bases from J, the junction kept 5 bases outside the gene matches. The length of the CDR3 is 13 residues. Notes on this clonotype: The antigen remains undetermined. A much larger clonotype is one base distant, so this may be a read error.

Points from the study as a whole: The number of CD8+ CDR3 sequences shared by patients and controls was twenty-nine.

Profiling that covered TCR beta VDJ and CDR3 relied on genomic DNA as its template. One entry per CDR3 protein, called by TCRdb with MiXCR from the reads. The table lists some 120,000 distinct CDR3 sequences, roughly 40% of them singletons. V is TRBV6-1 and J is TRBJ1-2, with TRBD1 matching over 7 bases. The TCR originated in a human donor with aplastic anemia. Sequencing used sorted CD4+, CD8+, or CD8+CD57+ T cells (not recorded which) from PBMCs. CDR3 protein: CASRTGQSYGYTF. The CDR3 coding sequence is TGTGCCAGCAGGACGGGACAGAGCTATGGCTACACCTTC.